These T cell receptor beta chains were read from a single sample in a study of graft-versus-host responses after intestinal transplantation. For these TCRs, the target antigens are not known. The repertoire was sequenced with immunoSEQ multiplex PCR; TCRdb's copy has only in-frame clones and lacks some. There are over 85,000 clones in the sample; 93% occur only once, and roughly 0.5% lies in the top ten. This material consisted of unstimulated CD8+ T cells sorted from spleen or lymph node cells, taken before intestinal transplant. The receptors derive from a human donor who received an intestinal transplant. Both conserved end residues are part of each CDR3. A D gene is named only where the DNA matches it firmly. Clone size is not always given. Where it is, it says once, few, many or a class for expanded clones.

J: TRBJ2-7; size: -; V: TRBV4-1; D: -; DNA: TGCGCCAGCAGCCCTACCGGCGCGGGGAGCTCCTACGAGCAGTACTTC; CDR3: CASSPTGAGSSYEQYF
J: TRBJ2-1; size: -; V: TRBV6-5; D: -; DNA: TGTGCCAGCAGCCCCGGGCCCTCCTGGGATGAGCAGTTCTTC; CDR3: CASSPGPSWDEQFF
J: TRBJ2-1; size: -; V: TRBV15; D: -; DNA: TGTGCCACCAGCAGAATAGACAGTTTCTACAATGAGCAGTTCTTC; CDR3: CATSRIDSFYNEQFF
J: TRBJ2-1; size: -; V: TRBV7-2; D: -; DNA: TGTGCCAGCAGCTTTAAAGACTCAGCCTACAATGAGCAGTTCTTC; CDR3: CASSFKDSAYNEQFF
J: TRBJ2-1; size: -; V: TRBV9; D: -; DNA: TGTGCCAGCAGTCAAGATTGGGGCAATGAGCAGTTCTTC; CDR3: CASSQDWGNEQFF
J: TRBJ1-1; size: -; V: TRBV6-5; D: -; DNA: TGTGCCAGCAGTTACCCTGGGGGCACTGAAGCTTTCTTT; CDR3: CASSYPGGTEAFF
J: TRBJ2-3; size: -; V: TRBV27; D: TRBD1; DNA: TGTGCCAGCAGTGGGGGGACAGGCGCGGGTGATACGCAGTATTTT; CDR3: CASSGGTGAGDTQYF
J: TRBJ1-3; size: -; V: TRBV9; D: TRBD1; DNA: TGTGCCAGCAGCGTAGGAGAGGACAGGGTTGGAAACACCATATATTTT; CDR3: CASSVGEDRVGNTIYF
J: TRBJ2-6; size: few; V: TRBV19; D: -; DNA: TGTGCCAGTAGTATAGGAAGGTCCGGGGCCAACGTCCTGACTTTC; CDR3: CASSIGRSGANVLTF
J: TRBJ2-7; size: once; V: TRBV4-1; D: TRBD1; DNA: TGCGCCAGCACCAATCAGGGACAGGGCTTCTACGAGCAGTACTTC; CDR3: CASTNQGQGFYEQYF
J: TRBJ2-1; size: -; V: TRBV7-8; D: -; DNA: TGTGCCAGCAGCCCGTGGGGGCCAATTCCGTCTGGGTTCAATGAGCAGTTCTTC; CDR3: CASSPWGPIPSGFNEQFF
J: TRBJ1-2; size: -; V: TRBV29-1; D: -; DNA: TGCAGCGCCCTGACAGATGGCTACACCTTC; CDR3: CSALTDGYTF
J: TRBJ1-5; size: -; V: TRBV27; D: -; DNA: TGTGCCAGCAGTTTAGGTAGCAATCAGCCCCAGCATTTT; CDR3: CASSLGSNQPQHF
J: TRBJ2-7; size: -; V: TRBV5-6; D: -; DNA: TGTGCCAGCAGCGCCGCGGAGAGCACCTACGAGCAGTACTTC; CDR3: CASSAAESTYEQYF
J: TRBJ2-7; size: -; V: TRBV18; D: -; DNA: TGTGCCAGCTCACCGACACTCTACGAGCAGTACTTC; CDR3: CASSPTLYEQYF
J: TRBJ2-1; size: -; V: TRBV2; D: -; DNA: TGTGCCATCCGGACCGGAGGCGTGGCCAGGGGAGCCTACAATGAGCAGTTCTTC; CDR3: CAIRTGGVARGAYNEQFF
J: TRBJ1-1; size: -; V: TRBV6-5; D: -; DNA: TGTGCCAGCAGTCCACAGGGTATTGGTGAAGCTTTCTTT; CDR3: CASSPQGIGEAFF
J: TRBJ2-1; size: -; V: TRBV5-4; D: TRBD2; DNA: TGTGCCAGCAGCTGGGGGGGGCTAGCGGGAGGACGGGATGACAATGAGCAGTTCTTC; CDR3: CASSWGGLAGGRDDNEQFF